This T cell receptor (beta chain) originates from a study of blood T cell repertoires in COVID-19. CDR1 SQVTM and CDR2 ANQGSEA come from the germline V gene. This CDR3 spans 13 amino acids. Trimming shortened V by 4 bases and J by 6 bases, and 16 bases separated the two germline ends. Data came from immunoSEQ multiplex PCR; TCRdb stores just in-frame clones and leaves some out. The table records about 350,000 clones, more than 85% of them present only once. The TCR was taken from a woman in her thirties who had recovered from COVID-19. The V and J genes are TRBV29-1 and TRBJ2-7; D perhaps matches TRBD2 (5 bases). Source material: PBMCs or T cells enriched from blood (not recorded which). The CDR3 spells CSVADYRAVEQYF. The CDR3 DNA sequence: TGCAGCGTTGCCGACTACCGTGCGGTCGAGCAGTACTTC.